Shown below are 7 T cell receptor beta chains from a single sample sequenced in a study of blood T cell repertoires in COVID-19. Sequencing used immunoSEQ multiplex PCR; TCRdb keeps in-frame clones, though not all of them. The repertoire has roughly 41,000 clones, over 70% of them found once; the top ten carry approximately 16%. Specimen: peripheral blood. Receptors were obtained from a human donor in a cohort sampled during active COVID-19.

This chain uses TRBV28 with TRBJ1-4; D call uncertain. CDR3 length: 14 residues. V lost 2 bases, J lost 3 bases, and 7 bases lay in between. CDR1 and CDR2 (germline): MDHEN, SYDVKM. The CDR3 DNA sequence: TGTGCCAGCAGTTTAGGAGGGCCTAATGAAAAACTGTTTTTT. Translating it yields CASSLGGPNEKLFF.

This clone has more than one count but fewer than ten. The V gene is TRBV13, the J gene TRBJ1-4, with D hard to call. Germline V gives CDR1 PRHDT, CDR2 FYEKMQ (reference sequence). This CDR3 contains 14 residues. V was trimmed by 5 bases and J by 5 bases, leaving 12 bases between them. The CDR3 protein is CASSEPCYNEKLFF. The CDR3 DNA follows: TGTGCCAGCAGCGAACCTTGCTACAATGAAAAACTGTTTTTT.

The chain couples TRBV15 to TRBJ1-2, with D possibly being TRBD1 (5 bases). This CDR3 is built from 15 residues. The germline gives CDR1 LNHNV, CDR2 YYDKDF (reference sequence). V lost 0 bases and J 6 bases, leaving 14 bases between the germline ends. The CDR3: CATSRDDQGLDGYTF. DNA of the CDR3: TGTGCCACCAGCAGAGATGATCAGGGCCTAGATGGCTACACCTTC.

This clone was recorded a few times. V gene TRBV15 combines with J gene TRBJ1-4; D unclear. There are 14 residues in the CDR3. Per the germline V gene, CDR1 is LNHNV and CDR2 is YYDKDF (reference sequence). Trimming pared 4 bases from V and 7 bases from J, leaving 13 bases between. CDR3 in amino acids: CATSTGSGFEKLFF. The CDR3 DNA sequence: TGTGCCACCAGCACCGGGAGCGGGTTTGAAAAACTGTTTTTT.

The chain combines TRBV5-1 with TRBJ2-5; D is undetermined. The CDR3 loop spans 12 amino acids. Trimming removed 3 bases from V and 2 bases from J, with 5 bases in between. The germline V gene has CDR1 SGHRS and CDR2 YFSETQ. CDR3 sequence: CASSSNQETQYF. The DNA for the CDR3 is TGCGCCAGCAGCTCAAATCAAGAGACCCAGTACTTC.

This clone was detected only once. The chain uses TRBV28 and TRBJ1-1; maybe TRBD1 (5 bases). V lost 3 bases and J 7 bases, leaving 12 bases between the germline ends. Looked up from germline, CDR1 is MDHEN and CDR2 is SYDVKM. This CDR3 is built from 13 residues. In nucleotides, the CDR3 is TGTGCCAGCAGTTTCGGGGGGATCGGTGAAGCTTTCTTT. It yields the protein CASSFGGIGEAFF. The whole variable domain, filled in from reference TRBV28 and TRBJ1-1, reads DVKVTQSSRYLVKRTGEKVFLECVQDMDHENMFWYRQDPGLGLRLIYFSYDVKMKEKGDIPEGYSVSREKKERFSLILESASTNQTSMYLCASSFGGIGEAFFGQGTRLTVV.

The chain couples TRBV4-2 to TRBJ2-6, with D unclear. V lost 0 bases to trimming and J lost 0 bases, with 3 bases between them. Germline CDR1 is LGHNA and CDR2 is YNFKEQ. The CDR3 runs to 15 residues. The CDR3 coding sequence is TGTGCCAGCAGCCAAGACAACTCTGGGGCCAACGTCCTGACTTTC. Residues: CASSQDNSGANVLTF.